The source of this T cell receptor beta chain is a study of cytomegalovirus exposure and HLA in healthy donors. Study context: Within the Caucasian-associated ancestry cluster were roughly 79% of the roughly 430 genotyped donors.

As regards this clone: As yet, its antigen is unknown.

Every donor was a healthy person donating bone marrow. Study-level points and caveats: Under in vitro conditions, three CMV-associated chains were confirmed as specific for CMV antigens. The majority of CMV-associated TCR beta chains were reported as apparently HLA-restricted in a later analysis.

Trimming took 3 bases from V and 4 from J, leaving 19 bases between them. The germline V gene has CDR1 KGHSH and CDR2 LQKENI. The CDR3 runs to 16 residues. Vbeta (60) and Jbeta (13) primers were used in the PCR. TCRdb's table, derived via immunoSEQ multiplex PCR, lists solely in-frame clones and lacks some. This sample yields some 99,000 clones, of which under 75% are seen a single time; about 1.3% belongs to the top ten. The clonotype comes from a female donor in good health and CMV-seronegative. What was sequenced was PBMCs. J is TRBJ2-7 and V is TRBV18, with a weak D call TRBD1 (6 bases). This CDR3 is CASSPFRDNGGYEQYF. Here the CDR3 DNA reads TGTGCCAGCTCACCTTTTAGGGACAACGGCGGATACGAGCAGTACTTC.